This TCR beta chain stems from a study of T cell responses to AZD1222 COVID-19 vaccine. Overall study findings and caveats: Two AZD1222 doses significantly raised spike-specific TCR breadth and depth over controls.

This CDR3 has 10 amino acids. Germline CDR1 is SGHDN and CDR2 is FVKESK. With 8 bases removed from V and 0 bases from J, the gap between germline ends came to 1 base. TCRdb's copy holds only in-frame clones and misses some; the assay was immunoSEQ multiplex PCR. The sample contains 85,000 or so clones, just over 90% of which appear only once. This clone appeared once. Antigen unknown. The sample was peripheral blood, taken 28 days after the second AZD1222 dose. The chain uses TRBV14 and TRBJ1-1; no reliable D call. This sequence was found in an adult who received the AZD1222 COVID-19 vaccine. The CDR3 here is CASLNTEAFF. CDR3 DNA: TGTGCCAGCCTGAACACTGAAGCTTTCTTT.